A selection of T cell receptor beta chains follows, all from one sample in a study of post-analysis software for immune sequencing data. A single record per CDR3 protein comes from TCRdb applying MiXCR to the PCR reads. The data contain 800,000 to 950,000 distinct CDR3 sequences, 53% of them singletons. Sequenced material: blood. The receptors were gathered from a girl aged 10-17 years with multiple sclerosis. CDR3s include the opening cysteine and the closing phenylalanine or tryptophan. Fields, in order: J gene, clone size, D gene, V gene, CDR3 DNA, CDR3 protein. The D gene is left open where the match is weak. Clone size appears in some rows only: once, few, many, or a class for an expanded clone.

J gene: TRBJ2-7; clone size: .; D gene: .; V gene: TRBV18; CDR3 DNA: TGTGCCAGCTCACCGTTATTCGGGTACGAGCAGTACTTC; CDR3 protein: CASSPLFGYEQYF
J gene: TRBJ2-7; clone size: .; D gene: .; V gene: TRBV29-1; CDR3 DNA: TGCAGCGCTGGCGGGACAGCCTACGAGCAGTACTTC; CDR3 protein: CSAGGTAYEQYF
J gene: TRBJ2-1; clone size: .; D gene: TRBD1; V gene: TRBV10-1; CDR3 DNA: TGCGCCAGCAGTGGGTACCGGGACAGGGAGTGGGATGAGCAGTTCTTC; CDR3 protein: CASSGYRDREWDEQFF
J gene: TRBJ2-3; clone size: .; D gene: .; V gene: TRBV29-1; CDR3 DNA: TGCAGCGCACCGGACAGAGACACAGATACGCAGTATTTT; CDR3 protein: CSAPDRDTDTQYF
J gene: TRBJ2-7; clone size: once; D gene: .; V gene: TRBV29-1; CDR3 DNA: TGCAGCGTTGAAGGCAGGGATGTCTACGAGCAGTACTTC; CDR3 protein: CSVEGRDVYEQYF
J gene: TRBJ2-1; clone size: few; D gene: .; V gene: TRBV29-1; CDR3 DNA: TGCAGCGTTGGCGTCGAGGCAGGGGAGCCAGAGCAGTTCTTC; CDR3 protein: CSVGVEAGEPEQFF
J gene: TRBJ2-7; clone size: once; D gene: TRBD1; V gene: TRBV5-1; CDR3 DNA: TGCGCCAGCAGCCCCTCGGGGACAGACTTCTTCTCCTACGAGCAGTACTTC; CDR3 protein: CASSPSGTDFFSYEQYF
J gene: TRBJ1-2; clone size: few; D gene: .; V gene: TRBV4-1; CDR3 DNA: TGCGCCAGCAGCCAAGATCCTAAGGATGGCTACACCTTC; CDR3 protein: CASSQDPKDGYTF
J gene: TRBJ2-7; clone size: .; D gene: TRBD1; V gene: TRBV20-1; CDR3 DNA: TGCAGTGCCGGCCAGGGGGTTGGCTACGAGCAGTACTTC; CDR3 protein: CSAGQGVGYEQYF
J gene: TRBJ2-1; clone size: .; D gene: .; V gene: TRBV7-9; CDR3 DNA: TGTGCCAGCAGCGCAAGTTGGTACTACAATGAGCAGTTCTTC; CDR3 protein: CASSASWYYNEQFF
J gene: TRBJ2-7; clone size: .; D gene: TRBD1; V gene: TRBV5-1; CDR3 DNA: TGCGCCAGCAGCTTTACAGGGGGCCACCTGTACTTC; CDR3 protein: CASSFTGGHLYF
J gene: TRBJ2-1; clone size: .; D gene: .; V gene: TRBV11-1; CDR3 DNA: TGTGCCAGCAGCTTATGGATCGATGAGCAGTTCTTC; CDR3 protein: CASSLWIDEQFF
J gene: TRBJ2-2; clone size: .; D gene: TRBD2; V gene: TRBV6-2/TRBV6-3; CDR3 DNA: TGTGCCAGCAGACTAGCGGGAGGTGGAAACACCGGGGAGCTGTTTTTT; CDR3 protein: CASRLAGGGNTGELFF
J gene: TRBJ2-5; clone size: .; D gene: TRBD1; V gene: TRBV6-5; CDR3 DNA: TGTGCCAGCAGGGGGACAGGGGGTTTTATCCAGTACTTC; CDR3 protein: CASRGTGGFIQYF
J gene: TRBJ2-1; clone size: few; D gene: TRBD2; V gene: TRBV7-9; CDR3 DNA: TGTGCCAGCAGCCCTCGGACTAGCGGGAGGAACAATGAGCAGTTCTTC; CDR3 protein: CASSPRTSGRNNEQFF
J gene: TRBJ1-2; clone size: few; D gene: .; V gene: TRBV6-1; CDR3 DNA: TGTGCCAGCAGCCAACGGGGGGGATCTAACTATGGCTACACCTTC; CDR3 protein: CASSQRGGSNYGYTF
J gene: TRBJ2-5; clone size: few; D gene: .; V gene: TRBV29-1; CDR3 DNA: TGCAGCGTTGCGGACTTGTCCTTCCAAGAGACCCAGTACTTC; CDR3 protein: CSVADLSFQETQYF
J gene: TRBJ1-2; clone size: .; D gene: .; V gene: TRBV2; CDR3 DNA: TGTGCCAGCAGCGAACAGGGTGGGGTTCGCTACACCTTC; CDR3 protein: CASSEQGGVRYTF
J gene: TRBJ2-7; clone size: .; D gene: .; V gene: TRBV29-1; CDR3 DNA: TGCAGCGTTCAATCCAGGTTCTCCTACGAGCAGTACTTC; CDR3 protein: CSVQSRFSYEQYF
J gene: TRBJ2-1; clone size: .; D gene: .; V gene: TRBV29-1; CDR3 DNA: TGCAGCGTTTTTTACGGGGCGGAGAGCTCCTACAATGAGCAGTTCTTC; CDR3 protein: CSVFYGAESSYNEQFF
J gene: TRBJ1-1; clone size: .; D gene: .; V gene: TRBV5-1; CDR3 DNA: TGCGCCAGCAGCCGTGACCCTGGTGGCACTGAAGCTTTCTTT; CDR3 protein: CASSRDPGGTEAFF
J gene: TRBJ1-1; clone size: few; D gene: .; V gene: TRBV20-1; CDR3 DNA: TGCAGTGCAGATCGGGACGGAATGAACACTGAAGCTTTCTTT; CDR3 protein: CSADRDGMNTEAFF
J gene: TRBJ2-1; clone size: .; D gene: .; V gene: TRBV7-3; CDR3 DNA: TGTGCCAGCAGCCCCGAAGCGAAACCCTACAATGAGCAGTTCTTC; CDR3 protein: CASSPEAKPYNEQFF
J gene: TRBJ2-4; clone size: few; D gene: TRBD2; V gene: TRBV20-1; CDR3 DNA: TGCAGTGCTAGAGGACTAGCGGGAGGGCTCTCCGCCAAAAACATTCAGTACTTC; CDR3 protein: CSARGLAGGLSAKNIQYF
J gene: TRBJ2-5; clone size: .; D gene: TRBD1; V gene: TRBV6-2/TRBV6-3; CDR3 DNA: TGTGCCAGCAGTTACTCAGGGACAGACCTCTATGAGCAGTACTTC; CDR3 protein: CASSYSGTDLYEQYF
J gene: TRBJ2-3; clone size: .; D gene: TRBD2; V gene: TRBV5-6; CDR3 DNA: TGTGCCAGCAGCTTGAGGCCCGGGGGGGATACGCAGTATTTT; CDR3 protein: CASSLRPGGDTQYF
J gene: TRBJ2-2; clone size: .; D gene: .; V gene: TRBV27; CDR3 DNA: TGTGCCAGCAGTTTATTGAACAGGGCTGGGGAGCTGTTTTTT; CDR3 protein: CASSLLNRAGELFF
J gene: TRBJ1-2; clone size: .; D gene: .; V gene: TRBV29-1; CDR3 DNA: TGCAGCGTTGAAGTATGGGGCATTAACTATGGCTACACCTTC; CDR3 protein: CSVEVWGINYGYTF
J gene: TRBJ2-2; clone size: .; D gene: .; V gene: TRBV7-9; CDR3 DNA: TGTGCCAGCAGCTTAAGATCTTGGCAGGGGGGCACCGGGGAGCTGTTTTTT; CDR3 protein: CASSLRSWQGGTGELFF
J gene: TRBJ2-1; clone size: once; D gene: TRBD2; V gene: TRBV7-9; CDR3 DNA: TGTGCCAGCACCCTAATGGGTCCGGGACTAGCGATAAGCTCCTACAATGAGCAGTTCTTC; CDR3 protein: CASTLMGPGLAISSYNEQFF
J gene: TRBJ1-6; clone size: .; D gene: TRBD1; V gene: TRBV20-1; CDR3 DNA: TGCAGTGCTAACCGACAGGGATATAATTCACCCCTCCACTTT; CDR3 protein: CSANRQGYNSPLHF
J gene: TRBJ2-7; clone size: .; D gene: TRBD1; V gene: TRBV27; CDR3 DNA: TGTGCCAGCAGGGGACAGGGGGACCTCTACGAGCAGTACTTC; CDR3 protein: CASRGQGDLYEQYF
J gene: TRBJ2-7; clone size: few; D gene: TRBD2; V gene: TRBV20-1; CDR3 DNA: TGCAGTGCTAGAGGTCTGAGGCTAGCGGGGACCTACGAGCAGTACTTC; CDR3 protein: CSARGLRLAGTYEQYF
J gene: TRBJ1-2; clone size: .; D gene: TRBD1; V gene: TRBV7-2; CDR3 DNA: TGTGCCAGCAGCCCGTGGACAGGGGCGAGCTATGGCTACACCTTC; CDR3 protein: CASSPWTGASYGYTF
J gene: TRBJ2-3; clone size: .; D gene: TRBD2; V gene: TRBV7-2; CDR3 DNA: TGTGCCAGCAGCGAGGCCCTAGCGGGGACAGATACGCAGTATTTT; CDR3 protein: CASSEALAGTDTQYF
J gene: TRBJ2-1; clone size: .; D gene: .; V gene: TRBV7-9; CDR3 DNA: TGTGCCAGCAGCTTAGAGGGGATCCAGCACAATGAGCAGTTCTTC; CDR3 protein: CASSLEGIQHNEQFF
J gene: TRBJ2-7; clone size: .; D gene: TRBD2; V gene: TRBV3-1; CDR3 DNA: TGTGCCAGCAGCGAGGGGACTAGCGGTCCCTACGAGCAGTACTTC; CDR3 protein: CASSEGTSGPYEQYF